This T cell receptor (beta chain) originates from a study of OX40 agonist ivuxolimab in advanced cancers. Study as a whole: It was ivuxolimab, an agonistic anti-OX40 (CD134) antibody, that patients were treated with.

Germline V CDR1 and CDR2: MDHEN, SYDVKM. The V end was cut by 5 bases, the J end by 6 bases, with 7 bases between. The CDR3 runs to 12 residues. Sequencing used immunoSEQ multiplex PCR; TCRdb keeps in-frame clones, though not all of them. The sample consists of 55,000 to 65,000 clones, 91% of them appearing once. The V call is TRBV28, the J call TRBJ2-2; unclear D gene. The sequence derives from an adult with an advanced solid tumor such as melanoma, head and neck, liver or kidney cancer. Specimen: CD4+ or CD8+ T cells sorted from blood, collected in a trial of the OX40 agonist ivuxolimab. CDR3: CASSQEAGELFF. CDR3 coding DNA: TGTGCCAGCAGTCAAGAGGCCGGGGAGCTGTTTTTT.